Sequencing of this TCR beta chain was carried out in a study of PD-L1 blockade in urothelial cancer. Whole-study context: Dosed intravenously at 1,200 mg every 3 weeks, atezolizumab was initiated by patients in the mid-2010s. Blood gave a median roughly 150,000 T cells. General study findings and limits: Expansion of tumor-associated blood clones at 3 weeks was greater in durable-benefit patients. When pretreatment blood TCR clonality was below the median, it predicted better survival.

The data were produced by immunoSEQ multiplex PCR, yet TCRdb's version contains in-frame clones alone and is incomplete. The table lists around 51,000 clones, around 88% of them singletons. In the case of this clone: Its antigen is not identified.

The receptor comes from a man between 60 and 70 years old with urothelial cancer. The sequencing used PBMCs, collected around atezolizumab (anti-PD-L1) treatment.

The CDR3 DNA reads as TGCGCCAGCAGCCAAGAAAGCCCACAAGAGACCCAGTACTTC. Amino acids: CASSQESPQETQYF. The chain couples TRBV5-1 to TRBJ2-5; no clear D. This CDR3 spans 14 amino acids. V dropped 4 bases and J dropped 2 bases, with 12 bases sitting between them. CDR1 and CDR2 from the germline V gene are SGHRS and YFSETQ.